This T cell receptor beta chain was captured by sequencing in a study of shared T cell receptors in the human thymus. The method was immunoSEQ multiplex PCR; TCRdb's version includes in-frame clones alone and lacks a portion of them. The profile shows 450,000 to 650,000 clones, 75% to 80% of them singletons. The CDR3 runs to 16 residues. Germline CDR1 MNHEY, CDR2 SMNVEV (reference sequence). Trimming left V 6 bases short and J 0 bases short, with 15 bases between. This sample also appeared in a second study, on human thymus T cells. That study reports: Healthy Finnish infants undergoing corrective surgery for congenital heart defects provided the donor material. Corrective cardiac surgery supplied the resected thymus tissue. Across thymic and blood repertoires, the usage of V and J genes appeared to be biased. As related research reported, thymic repertoires overlapped highly among unrelated individuals.

The chain is built from TRBV27 and TRBJ1-5, with D possibly being TRBD1 (6 bases). The sequencing input was thymocytes. The clonotype originates from a boy less than two years old with a congenital heart defect. In DNA form, the CDR3 reads TGTGCCAGCAGCCCGGCGGACAGCTATAGCAATCAGCCCCAGCATTTT. As protein: CASSPADSYSNQPQHF.